Listed below are T cell receptor beta chains from one sample, sequenced in a study of response to subunit inactivated influenza vaccine. TCRdb redid the calling of the RT-PCR reads with MiXCR, one entry per CDR3 protein. The repertoire has roughly 570,000 distinct CDR3 sequences, 10% to 15% of them found once; the top ten carry 10% to 15%. Source: PBMCs from blood, taken roughly 46 days after vaccination. The receptors were gathered from a man aged 45-65 years who received an inactivated influenza vaccine. Each CDR3 is given with its conserved first and last residue.

>TRBV4-3|TRBJ2-7
CASSQGLQGIYEQYF
>TRBV27|TRBJ2-2
CASSRDRDTGELFF
>TRBV20-1|TRBJ1-1
CSALRQGAEAFF
>TRBV5-1|TRBJ2-2
CASSKGRDAELTGELFF
>TRBV10-3|TRBJ2-5
CAISGPTDQETQYF
>TRBV6-4|TRBJ2-1
CASSDAAGRYNEQFF
>TRBV7-2|TRBJ2-7
CASSLAGAPYEQYF
>TRBV20-1|TRBJ1-5
CSARAGAQPQHF
>TRBV20-1|TRBJ1-1
CSAREAVAEAFF
>TRBV5-1|TRBJ2-1
CASSTADRGHNEQFF
>TRBV5-1|TRBJ2-3
CASSYLGQGQADTQYF
>TRBV7-2|TRBJ2-3
CASSQGLAGVPDTQYF
>TRBV5-1|TRBJ2-7
CASSLTSGSHEQYF
>TRBV12-3/TRBV12-4|TRBJ2-7
CASGRGADREQYF